The next 18 T cell receptor beta chains were all read from a single sample in a study of CD8 T cells in ankylosing spondylitis. TCRdb passed the 5' RACE reads through MiXCR, listing each CDR3 protein once. There are 800,000 to 900,000 distinct CDR3 sequences in the sample; over 9.5% occur only once, and 0.51% lies in the top ten. These receptors are not linked to any known antigen. General study findings and limits: Ankylosing spondylitis blood seemed to carry a telltale TCR beta motif made of about 8 highly homologous variants.

The sequenced sample consisted of blood, either unsorted or a sorted T cell fraction (not recorded which). Source of these receptors: a male donor with ankylosing spondylitis.

This clonotype has a handful of counts. V is TRBV10-3 and J is TRBJ2-5; D tentatively fits TRBD1 or TRBD2 (5 bases each). Per germline, CDR1 ENHRY and CDR2 SYGVKD. The CDR3 loop spans 13 amino acids. Trimming left V 6 bases short and J 0 bases short, with 8 bases between. The CDR3 is CAIRPGHQETQYF. The CDR3 DNA reads as TGTGCCATCAGGCCGGGACACCAAGAGACCCAGTACTTC.

This clonotype was counted only a few times. This sequence joins TRBV28 and TRBJ1-2; D is unresolved. V was cut by 1 base and J by 3 bases, with 6 bases left in between. Germline CDR1 reads MDHEN; CDR2 reads SYDVKM. The CDR3 length is 13 residues. Here the CDR3 DNA reads TGTGCCAGCAGTTTATCGGCAGACTATGGCTACACCTTC. Translated, it gives CASSLSADYGYTF.

The chain uses TRBV5-6 and TRBJ2-7; 8 bases are a match to TRBD2. CDR1 is SGHDT, CDR2 YYEEEE, per germline. CDR3 length: 16 amino acids. The ends lost 1 base at V and 1 base at J; junction bases unmatched: 7. This CDR3 reads CASSLRDGLASYEQYF. In DNA form, the CDR3 reads TGTGCCAGCAGCTTGCGTGATGGACTAGCATCCTACGAGCAGTACTTC.

The table lists this clonotype with many counts. J is TRBJ2-3 and V is TRBV5-1, with unresolved D. V lost 0 bases and J 8 bases, leaving 13 bases between the germline ends. Per the germline V gene, CDR1 is SGHRS and CDR2 is YFSETQ. The CDR3 contains 14 residues. The CDR3 DNA reads TGCGCCAGCAGCTTGGAGGCTTCCCGTGGTACGCAGTATTTT. Translating it yields CASSLEASRGTQYF.

This clonotype was observed a few times. V and J are TRBV9 and TRBJ1-6, with 7 bases aligning to TRBD1. Trimming took 0 bases from V and 9 from J; bases not matched to a gene: 3. The germline CDR1 and CDR2 sequences are SGDLS and YYNGEE. The CDR3 has 14 amino acids. The DNA of the CDR3 is TGTGCCAGCAGCGTAGAGGGGGCAAGTTCACCCCTCCACTTT. The encoded protein is CASSVEGASSPLHF.

The chain employs TRBV4-2 and TRBJ2-3; D might be TRBD1 or TRBD2, each matching 5 bases. Germline CDR1 and CDR2: LGHNA and YNFKEQ. The CDR3 extends over 15 amino acids. Trimming shortened V by 0 bases and J by 6 bases, and 13 bases separated the two germline ends. The CDR3, as DNA: TGTGCCAGCAGCCAAGATCGTCCCTGGGGGGATACGCAGTATTTT. Its translation is CASSQDRPWGDTQYF.

This clonotype was seen a few times. This chain connects TRBV7-9 to TRBJ2-7; D call uncertain. Germline CDR1 is SEHNR and CDR2 is FQNEAQ (reference sequence). Trimming shortened V by 1 base and J by 4 bases, and 5 bases separated the two germline ends. This CDR3 region has 12 residues. Written as DNA, the CDR3 is TGTGCCAGCAGCTTAGTTATGTACGAGCAGTACTTC. Translated: CASSLVMYEQYF. Supplemented by reference TRBV7-9 and TRBJ2-7, the full variable domain reads DTGVSQNPRHKITKRGQNVTFRCDPISEHNRLYWYRQTLGQGPEFLTYFQNEAQLEKSRLLSDRFSAERPKGSFSTLEIQRTEQGDSAMYLCASSLVMYEQYFGPGTRLTVT.

The CDR3: CASSPADGAGGYEQYF. CDR3 in DNA: TGTGCCAGCTCGCCCGCCGACGGTGCGGGGGGCTACGAGCAGTACTTC. The chain has TRBV18 and TRBJ2-7, with 8 bases that match TRBD2. Unmatched junction bases numbered 13, after V lost 6 bases and J lost 3 bases. This CDR3 region has 16 residues. CDR1 and CDR2 (germline): KGHSH, LQKENI.

V usage is TRBV27 and J usage is TRBJ2-7, with D perhaps TRBD1 or TRBD2 (6 bases each). Germline lookup yields CDR1 MNHEY and CDR2 SMNVEV (reference sequence). Trimming took off 2 bases at V and 5 bases at J, with 19 bases between the two ends. This CDR3 spans 16 amino acids. DNA for the CDR3: TGTGCCAGCAGTTTACGGCGTTCGGAGGGGGACCACGAGCAGTACTTC. As protein: CASSLRRSEGDHEQYF.

In its sample, this clonotype was seen many times. The V gene is TRBV6-2 or TRBV6-3, the J gene TRBJ1-1, with D possibly TRBD1 on 6 matching bases. V lost 2 bases and J 4 bases, leaving 8 bases between the germline ends. Germline V gene sequence: CDR1 MNHEY, CDR2 SVGEGT. The CDR3 runs to 13 residues. CDR3 bases: TGTGCCAGCAGTTACCACAGGGCCACTGAAGCTTTCTTT. Translated, it gives CASSYHRATEAFF.

The chain uses TRBV5-1 and TRBJ2-5; TRBD2 aligns across 7 bases. In germline, CDR1 is SGHRS, CDR2 YFSETQ. V lost 4 bases, J lost 5 bases, and 5 bases stayed unmatched. The CDR3 extends over 13 amino acids. The CDR3 nucleotides are TGCGCCAGCAGCACGGGACTATTGGAGACCCAGTACTTC. Translation gives CASSTGLLETQYF.

This clonotype came up a few times. The chain employs TRBV6-1 and TRBJ1-1; D perhaps matches TRBD1 (5 bases). This CDR3 has 16 amino acids. In germline, CDR1 is MNHNS, CDR2 SASEGT. Trimming took 4 bases from V and 1 from J, leaving 16 bases between them. CDR3 sequence: CASSVAKWGSNTEAFF. In nucleotides, the CDR3 is TGTGCCAGCAGTGTCGCTAAGTGGGGGTCGAACACTGAAGCTTTCTTT.

This clonotype was counted only a few times. Here the CDR3 reads CAIRGQGVSHEQYF. CDR3 nucleotide sequence: TGTGCCATCAGGGGACAGGGAGTTTCCCACGAGCAGTACTTC. The chain has TRBV10-3 and TRBJ2-7; 9 bases are a match to TRBD1. The germline gives CDR1 ENHRY, CDR2 SYGVKD. V was pared by 6 bases and J by 5 bases, with 8 bases of the junction left unmatched. There are 14 residues in the CDR3.

This chain connects TRBV6-5 to TRBJ1-5, with 11 positions matching TRBD1. The V gene end was trimmed by 0 bases and the J gene end by 10 bases; junction bases not matched to a gene: 5. This CDR3 has 15 amino acids. CDR1 and CDR2 from the germline V gene are MNHEY and SVGAGI. The CDR3, as DNA: TGTGCCAGCAGTTACTCAAAGGACAGGGGGCTACCCCAGCATTTT. Translating gives CASSYSKDRGLPQHF.

V gene TRBV10-3 combines with J gene TRBJ2-3, with TRBD2 matching over 10 bases. The V gene end was trimmed by 6 bases and the J gene end by 3 bases; junction bases not matched to a gene: 3. In germline, CDR1 is ENHRY, CDR2 SYGVKD. The CDR3 loop spans 14 amino acids. The chain's CDR3 is CAIRLAGMTDTQYF. DNA for the CDR3: TGTGCCATCAGACTAGCGGGGATGACAGATACGCAGTATTTT.

J is TRBJ1-2 and V is TRBV11-3; D is perhaps TRBD1 (6 bases). This CDR3 comprises 15 residues. Trimming removed 1 base at V and 4 bases at J, with 13 bases between. Germline CDR1 and CDR2: SGHNT and YENEEA. This chain's CDR3 is CASSLVGGRFYGYTF. DNA of the CDR3: TGTGCCAGCAGCTTAGTTGGGGGGCGCTTCTATGGCTACACCTTC. Combining the CDR3 with reference TRBV11-3 and TRBJ1-2 gives the whole variable domain EAGVVQSPRYKIIEKKQPVAFWCNPISGHNTLYWYLQNLGQGPELLIRYENEEAVDDSQLPKDRFSAERLKGVDSTLKIQPAELGDSAVYLCASSLVGGRFYGYTFGSGTRLTVV.

The table lists this clonotype with a few counts. The V and J genes are TRBV20-1 and TRBJ1-5, with no clear D. The CDR3 length is 14 residues. The V and J ends lost 6 bases and 0 bases respectively, with 12 bases between them. In germline, CDR1 is DFQATT, CDR2 SNEGSKA (reference sequence). The CDR3 DNA sequence: TGCAGTGCCAGAAGACTCAATAGCAATCAGCCCCAGCATTTT. Amino acid sequence: CSARRLNSNQPQHF.

The sample holds many counts of this clonotype. The chain has TRBV5-1 and TRBJ1-4, with TRBD1 matching 9 bases. Trimming took 0 bases from V and 8 from J; bases not matched to a gene: 8. Looked up from germline, CDR1 is SGHRS and CDR2 is YFSETQ. The CDR3 length is 16 residues. The CDR3 nucleotides are TGCGCCAGCAGCTTGGGGGGGACAGGGTACGAAGAAAAACTGTTTTTT. Translation gives CASSLGGTGYEEKLFF.